The source of this T cell receptor beta chain is a study of post-analysis software for immune sequencing data. Study-wide points: Elevated frequency relative to controls characterized four or five TRBV segments in patients, TRBV5-6, TRBV5-1 and TRBV20-1 among them.

This CDR3 region has 15 residues. Trimming stripped 1 base from V and 4 bases from J, with 13 bases between. Looked up from germline, CDR1 is SGDLS and CDR2 is YYNGEE. Unique molecular identifiers had been added to the TCR beta cDNA libraries. One entry per CDR3 protein results from TCRdb running MiXCR on the PCR reads. The sample lists 650,000 to 850,000 distinct CDR3 sequences, roughly 50% occurring once. This clonotype occurred a few times. The antigen is not known. The sequencing sample was made of blood. This TCR was sampled from a girl between 5 and 17 years old with multiple sclerosis. This chain uses TRBV9 with TRBJ2-3, with D maybe TRBD1 (6 bases). The CDR3 coding sequence is TGTGCCAGCAGCGTAAGCTCCAGGGGCCCAGATACGCAGTATTTT. Encoded protein: CASSVSSRGPDTQYF.